Listed below are T cell receptor beta chains from one sample, sequenced in a study of CD4 T cells in relation to SARS-CoV-2 and coronaviruses. The antigens these receptors bind are not known. Some clones are missing from TCRdb's copy, which holds only in-frame ones; the method was immunoSEQ multiplex PCR. The sample carries more than 20,000 clones, over 70% recorded once. Sequencing was carried out using CD4+ T cells from PBMCs, cultured in vitro. Receptors were obtained from a human donor in good health. CDR3s include the opening cysteine and the closing phenylalanine or tryptophan. D genes are given only for firm matches. Not every row has a clone size; where given, it reads once, few, many or a size class.

v_call	clone_size	d_call	j_call	cdr3_nt	cdr3_aa
TRBV7-9	-	-	TRBJ2-7	TGTGCCAGCAGCGGCACCGGTGGGGGGAGTGCTGACTTATACGAGCAGTACTTC	CASSGTGGGSADLYEQYF
TRBV30	-	-	TRBJ2-5	TGTGCCTGGACCGGAGGACCGCAGGAGACCCAGTACTTC	CAWTGGPQETQYF
TRBV25-1	-	TRBD1	TRBJ1-5	TGTGCCACCGCGGGACAGGGGAATCAGCCCCAGCATTTT	CATAGQGNQPQHF
TRBV11-2	-	-	TRBJ2-1	TGTGCCAGCAGCTCCCCCCTGGGAAGCTCCTACAATGAGCAGTTCTTC	CASSSPLGSSYNEQFF
TRBV12-3/TRBV12-4	-	-	TRBJ2-7	TGTGCCAGCACCACCGGATCCCTCCACGAGCAGTACTTC	CASTTGSLHEQYF
TRBV2	-	-	TRBJ2-7	TGTGCCAGCAAAGTCGATGGGAGCTCCTACGAGCAGTACTTC	CASKVDGSSYEQYF
TRBV5-1	-	TRBD2	TRBJ2-3	TGCGCCAGCAGCTTTAGCGGGGACCGCACAGATACGCAGTATTTT	CASSFSGDRTDTQYF
TRBV7-9	-	-	TRBJ1-5	TGTGCCAGCAGCTTTGAAGGCAATCAGCCCCAGCATTTT	CASSFEGNQPQHF
TRBV28	-	TRBD1	TRBJ1-5	TGTGCCAGCAGTACTAAGGGACAGGGGGGGAACCAGCATTTT	CASSTKGQGGNQHF
TRBV19	few	-	TRBJ1-3	TGTGCCAGTACTCCTATCCTCTCTGGAAACACCATATATTTT	CASTPILSGNTIYF